This T cell receptor beta chain is drawn from a study of control samples from healthy donors and cancer patients. Libraries were prepared by immunoSEQ multiplex PCR; TCRdb keeps only in-frame clonotypes and omits some of them. The sample consists of 95,000 to 150,000 clones, approximately 89% of them appearing once. This clone was recorded only once. Sequencing was done on a sample of blood. The receptor was derived from a man aged 60-69 years in good health.

The CDR3 protein is CASSILYQPQHF. CDR3 nucleotides: TGTGCCAGTAGTATCCTCTATCAGCCCCAGCATTTT. V usage is TRBV19 and J usage is TRBJ1-5, with D unresolved. The CDR3 extends over 12 amino acids. The V gene's germline CDR1 is LNHDA and CDR2 SQIVND (reference sequence). Deletions cut 3 bases from V and 5 bases from J, with 5 bases between. Looking up the rest from reference TRBV19 and TRBJ1-5 gives the full variable domain: DGGITQSPKYLFRKEGQNVTLSCEQNLNHDAMYWYRQDPGQGLRLIYYSQIVNDFQKGDIAEGYSVSREKKESFPLTVTSAQKNPTAFYLCASSILYQPQHFGDGTRLSIL.